Listed here are 25 T cell receptor beta chains from one sample, sequenced in a study of radiotherapy plus CTLA-4 blockade in lung cancer. This table comes from immunoSEQ multiplex PCR, and its TCRdb copy is limited to in-frame clones, with some not included. In the table there are some 43,000 clones, around 83% of which are singletons. The specimen comprised peripheral blood, sampled from a patient treated with radiotherapy plus ipilimumab. Source of these receptors: a human donor with non-small cell lung cancer who had stable disease on radiotherapy plus ipilimumab.

Only a few counts were recorded for this clone. CDR3 bases: TGTGCCAGTAGTACCGACAGGGGTCATGGCTACACCTTC. This translates into CASSTDRGHGYTF. The rearrangement links TRBV19 to TRBJ1-2; 8 nucleotides align to TRBD1. V trimming: 4 bases; J trimming: 6 bases; junction bases outside the gene matches: 4. Per the germline V gene, CDR1 is LNHDA and CDR2 is SQIVND (reference sequence). The CDR3 contains 13 residues.

This chain joins TRBV7-2 and TRBJ2-7; tentatively, D is TRBD1 (6 bases). The CDR3 length is 13 residues. V shed 5 bases and J shed 4 bases, with 12 bases lying between them. Germline V gives CDR1 SGHTA, CDR2 FQGNSA. This chain's CDR3 is CASSLSQGYEQYF. CDR3 coding DNA: TGTGCCAGCAGCCTCTCACAGGGTTACGAGCAGTACTTC.

The V and J genes are TRBV30 and TRBJ1-6; 8 bases map to TRBD1. V shed 5 bases, J shed 7 bases, and the junction held 4 bases outside the gene matches. The CDR3 extends over 13 amino acids. Per the germline V gene, CDR1 is GTSNPN and CDR2 is SVGIG (reference sequence). CDR3 protein: CAWVDRENSPLHF. The CDR3 nucleotides are TGTGCCTGGGTGGACAGGGAAAATTCACCCCTCCACTTT.

The rearrangement joins TRBV18 to TRBJ2-7; 9 nucleotides match TRBD2. J was trimmed by 5 bases and V by 3 bases; bases with no gene match: 14. This CDR3 contains 17 residues. Germline lookup yields CDR1 KGHSH and CDR2 LQKENI. CDR3 nucleotide sequence: TGTGCCAGCTCACCTACAGCGGGAGGTGGTTCTGCCGACGAGCAGTACTTC. It encodes CASSPTAGGGSADEQYF.

This rearrangement joins TRBV27 to TRBJ1-4, with a possible D match to TRBD1 (5 bases). The CDR3 contains 15 residues. Germline lookup yields CDR1 MNHEY and CDR2 SMNVEV (reference sequence). Deletions cut 3 bases from V and 0 bases from J, with 8 bases between. The chain's CDR3 is CASSFGGATNEKLFF. CDR3 DNA: TGTGCCAGCAGTTTCGGAGGGGCAACTAATGAAAAACTGTTTTTT.

The gene calls are TRBV9 and TRBJ1-5; D not certain. Germline V gives CDR1 SGDLS, CDR2 YYNGEE. This CDR3 comprises 15 residues. V lost 0 bases, J lost 0 bases, and 7 bases lay in between. As DNA, the CDR3 is TGTGCCAGCAGCGTAGGGGAGATTAGCAATCAGCCCCAGCATTTT. Protein: CASSVGEISNQPQHF. Supplemented by reference TRBV9 and TRBJ1-5, the full variable domain reads DSGVTQTPKHLITATGQRVTLRCSPRSGDLSVYWYQQSLDQGLQFLIQYYNGEERAKGNILERFSAQQFPDLHSELNLSSLELGDSALYFCASSVGEISNQPQHFGDGTRLSIL.

The chain recombines TRBV27 with TRBJ2-7; 12 bases align to TRBD2. Losses at the gene ends were 7 bases for V and 4 bases for J; bases not matched to a gene: 5. The CDR3 is 14 amino acids. The germline V gene encodes CDR1 MNHEY and CDR2 SMNVEV (reference sequence). For the CDR3, the DNA is TGTGCCAGCAAGCTAGCGGGAGGGCGGTACGAGCAGTACTTC. This codes for CASKLAGGRYEQYF.

This rearrangement joins TRBV5-8 to TRBJ1-2; perhaps TRBD1 as D (5 bases). The V end was cut by 4 bases, the J end by 4 bases, with 14 bases between. CDR3 size: 14 residues. CDR1 is SGHTS, CDR2 YDEGEE, per germline. CDR3 protein: CASSLSVRGYGYTF. The CDR3 DNA is TGTGCCAGCAGCCTCTCGGTAAGGGGCTATGGCTACACCTTC. Full variable domain (remainder filled in from reference TRBV5-8 and TRBJ1-2): EAGVTQSPTHLIKTRGQQATLRCSPISGHTSVYWYQQALGLGLQFLLWYDEGEERNRGNFPPRFSGRQFPNYSSELNVNALELEDSALYLCASSLSVRGYGYTFGSGTRLTVV.

The chain links TRBV7-2 to TRBJ2-7; TRBD2 matches 7 bases. Looked up from germline, CDR1 is SGHTA and CDR2 is FQGNSA. CDR3 length: 15 residues. J gave up 6 bases and V 0 bases, and 8 bases lay outside the gene matches. CDR3 sequence (DNA): TGTGCCAGCAGCTTAGCGGCGGGAGCCTTCTCCGAGCAGTACTTC. Translating gives CASSLAAGAFSEQYF.

The table lists this clone with a few counts. V and J are TRBV27 and TRBJ2-7; 10 positions agree with TRBD1. Looked up from germline, CDR1 is MNHEY and CDR2 is SMNVEV (reference sequence). V lost 3 bases and J lost 3; bases outside the gene matches: 8. The CDR3 runs 16 residues. CDR3 DNA: TGTGCCAGCAGTTTCGGACAGGGGGGAAATGGCTACGAGCAGTACTTC. Its protein product is CASSFGQGGNGYEQYF.

The chain joins TRBV19 to TRBJ1-2, with 10 positions matching TRBD1. V lost 5 bases to trimming and J lost 8 bases; unmatched junction nucleotides: 5. Per the germline V gene, CDR1 is LNHDA and CDR2 is SQIVND (reference sequence). The CDR3 extends over 13 amino acids. The CDR3 spells CASSRQGAAGYTF. CDR3 in DNA: TGTGCCAGTAGTCGACAGGGGGCGGCCGGCTACACCTTC.

The V and J genes are TRBV9 and TRBJ1-3; 7 bases match TRBD1. The CDR3 loop spans 15 amino acids. The trim removed 0 bases at V and 2 bases at J, leaving 2 bases unmatched. Germline CDR1 SGDLS, CDR2 YYNGEE. The CDR3 spells CASSVEGAPGNTIYF. DNA of the CDR3: TGTGCCAGCAGCGTAGAGGGGGCGCCTGGAAACACCATATATTTT.

Note on this clone: The sample contains more than one DNA sequence encoding this CDR3. V usage is TRBV5-6 and J usage is TRBJ2-1; D is possibly TRBD2 (6 bases). CDR3 length equals 15 residues. The V gene's germline CDR1 is SGHDT and CDR2 YYEEEE. V was shortened by 2 bases and J by 2 bases, with 11 bases between the two germline ends. CDR3 nucleotides: TGTGCCAGCAGCTTCAGGGACTCGACCTACAATGAGCAGTTCTTC. Its translation: CASSFRDSTYNEQFF.

The chain joins TRBV7-3 to TRBJ2-1; perhaps TRBD1 as D (5 bases). The ends were cut back, 11 bases at V and 2 bases at J, with 16 bases in the middle. This CDR3 spans 14 amino acids. Germline V gives CDR1 SGHTA, CDR2 FQGTGA. In DNA form, the CDR3 reads TGTGCCGGCCCCCGAAGGGGTACCTACAATGAGCAGTTCTTC. Its protein product is CAGPRRGTYNEQFF.

CDR3 sequence: CASSQPGGSGANVLTF. The CDR3 DNA reads as TGCGCCAGCAGCCAACCCGGGGGTTCTGGGGCCAACGTCCTGACTTTC. V gene TRBV4-1 combines with J gene TRBJ2-6; a weak D match, TRBD2 (6 bases). CDR3 length equals 16 residues. Germline CDR1 and CDR2: MGHRA and YSYEKL. Trimming removed 2 bases at V and 1 base at J, with 9 bases between.

This clone has a single count. This chain joins TRBV7-2 and TRBJ2-5; 9 bases line up with TRBD2. CDR1 and CDR2 (germline): SGHTA, FQGNSA. The V and J ends lost 6 bases and 5 bases, in that order; junction bases with no gene match: 13. The CDR3 has 16 amino acids. DNA for the CDR3: TGTGCCAGCAGACCCACCGGGACTAGCCCTGTGGAGACCCAGTACTTC. It encodes CASRPTGTSPVETQYF.

The count of this clone is one. V and J are TRBV13 and TRBJ2-2, with D maybe TRBD2 (6 bases). Germline V lookup: CDR1 PRHDT, CDR2 FYEKMQ (reference sequence). Trimming removed 2 bases at V and 4 bases at J, with 14 bases between. This CDR3 is 16 amino acids long. CDR3 protein: CASSLNPGRRTGELFF. The CDR3 nucleotides read TGTGCCAGCAGCTTAAATCCTGGGAGGCGCACCGGGGAGCTGTTTTTT.

This chain connects TRBV2 to TRBJ2-6; tentatively, D is TRBD1 (5 bases). This CDR3 comprises 15 residues. Trimming took 8 bases from V and 0 from J, leaving 11 bases between them. Germline V gene data show CDR1 as SNHLY and CDR2 as FYNNEI. The CDR3 DNA follows: TGTGCCAGCGGTCAACAGGTCTCTGGGGCCAACGTCCTGACTTTC. Encoded protein: CASGQQVSGANVLTF.

The chain is built from TRBV18 and TRBJ2-5; D is uncertain. The end of the DNA fits TRBJ2-7 better, so the J call may be wrong. This CDR3 region has 15 residues. CDR1 is KGHSH, CDR2 LQKENI, per germline. CDR3 sequence: CASSYTNRASYEQYF. CDR3 DNA: TGTGCCAGCTCATATACAAACAGAGCCTCCTACGAGCAGTACTTC.

The table lists this clone with a few counts. The chain recombines TRBV2 with TRBJ1-4, with no clear D. The germline CDR1 and CDR2 sequences are SNHLY and FYNNEI. The V end was cut by 7 bases, the J end by 0 bases, with 15 bases between. This CDR3 is 16 amino acids long. CDR3 region: CASTGRFRATNEKLFF. The CDR3, as DNA: TGTGCCAGCACTGGCAGGTTCCGTGCAACTAATGAAAAACTGTTTTTT.

This clone was detected only a few times. The chain is built from TRBV6-1 and TRBJ2-3; 8 bases are a match to TRBD2. V was clipped by 6 bases and J by 5 bases; unmatched bases: 7. Germline CDR1 reads MNHNS; CDR2 reads SASEGT. This CDR3 contains 14 residues. The CDR3 region is CASRGGLVGDTQYF. The CDR3 DNA sequence: TGTGCCAGCAGGGGGGGACTAGTAGGAGATACGCAGTATTTT.

V is TRBV9 and J is TRBJ2-5; no reliable D call. The V end was cut by 0 bases, the J end by 0 bases, with 9 bases between. CDR1 SGDLS and CDR2 YYNGEE come from the germline V gene. The CDR3 loop spans 15 amino acids. As DNA, the CDR3 is TGTGCCAGCAGCGTAGGTGGCTTGTACCAAGAGACCCAGTACTTC. The encoded protein is CASSVGGLYQETQYF.

V is TRBV10-3 and J is TRBJ1-5, with D tentatively TRBD1 (6 bases). V lost 3 bases and J lost 6, with 12 bases in between. This CDR3 is built from 14 residues. CDR1 is ENHRY, CDR2 SYGVKD, per germline. The CDR3 nucleotides are TGTGCCATCAGTGACGGGCAGGGGAGTCAGCCCCAGCATTTT. Translation gives CAISDGQGSQPQHF.

The J gene is TRBJ2-1, the V gene TRBV29-1; D is unclear. The CDR3 totals 12 residues. Trimming pared 3 bases from V and 4 bases from J, leaving 7 bases between. The germline gives CDR1 SQVTM, CDR2 ANQGSEA. The CDR3 protein is CSVEPRYNEQFF. CDR3 in DNA: TGCAGCGTTGAGCCCAGGTACAATGAGCAGTTCTTC.

V gene TRBV7-2 combines with J gene TRBJ1-1, with D perhaps matching TRBD1 (6 bases). CDR1 is SGHTA and CDR2 is FQGNSA in the germline V gene. The CDR3 has 13 amino acids. V was shortened by 5 bases and J by 1 base, with 8 bases between the two germline ends. The CDR3 loop reads CASSPTGNTEAFF. CDR3 coding DNA: TGTGCCAGCAGCCCGACAGGGAACACTGAAGCTTTCTTT. The full variable domain, with the rest looked up from reference TRBV7-2 and TRBJ1-1, is GAGVSQSPSNKVTEKGKDVELRCDPISGHTALYWYRQSLGQGLEFLIYFQGNSAPDKSGLPSDRFSAERTGGSVSTLTIQRTQQEDSAVYLCASSPTGNTEAFFGQGTRLTVV.